This T cell receptor (beta chain) was recorded in a study of tissue T cells after allogeneic stem cell transplantation. TCRdb's table, derived via immunoSEQ multiplex PCR, lists solely in-frame clones and lacks some. The profile shows approximately 7,000 clones, around 50% of them singletons. Time point described: mouse harvest day 7 after allogeneic transplant. Tail vein injection delivered 10^7 T-cell-depleted bone marrow cells and 10^6 splenic CD5+ T cells. Of note for this clone: The genes are named according to mouse. Sequencing ends 1 residue short of the CDR3 end; the germline J gene provides the rest.

V shed 3 bases and J shed 4 bases, with 10 bases lying between them. Germline V gene data show CDR1 as LGHNA and CDR2 as YSYQKL. The CDR3 consists of 13 residues. Sequencing used gut tissue. This sequence originates from a female BALB/c mouse given C57BL/6 T cells with graft-versus-host disease after an allogeneic hematopoietic cell transplant. The V gene is TRBV2, the J gene TRBJ2-7; TRBD1 might be the D (6 bases). The CDR3 DNA, read in part, is TGTGCCAGCAGCCAGAGGGGGAAGTATGAACAGTAC. It is translated as CASSQRGKYEQY. The entire CDR3 protein reads CASSQRGKYEQYF.